The clone carrying this T cell receptor (beta chain) was found a few times. The data were taken from a study of shared clonotypes between healthy human individuals. In the study overall: CD4 naive cells filled three plates per donor, CD4 memory three, CD8 naive two and CD8 memory one.

Splitting of CD4+ cells produced CD45RA+ naive and CD45RA-negative memory subsets. V gave up 6 bases and J gave up 9 bases, with 14 bases separating them. CDR1 is MDHEN and CDR2 is SYDVKM in the germline V gene. CDR3 size: 12 residues. Some clones are missing from TCRdb's copy, which holds only in-frame ones; the method was immunoSEQ multiplex PCR. The repertoire includes 1,500,000 or so clones, about 96% of them detected once, and 0.95% to 1.5% sits in the top ten. The sequence was collected from a man aged 25 to 45 in good health. The sequenced material came from naive CD4+ T cells sorted from blood. This sample's subset: CD45RA+ positively selected. J is TRBJ1-1 and V is TRBV28; a possible D gene is TRBD1 (6 bases). In DNA, the CDR3 is TGTGCCAGCAGCCCCAGGGGCCGCAAAGCTTTCTTT. Its translation is CASSPRGRKAFF. The full variable domain, rest sourced from reference TRBV28 and TRBJ1-1, is DVKVTQSSRYLVKRTGEKVFLECVQDMDHENMFWYRQDPGLGLRLIYFSYDVKMKEKGDIPEGYSVSREKKERFSLILESASTNQTSMYLCASSPRGRKAFFGQGTRLTVV.